The next 7 T cell receptor beta chains were all read from a single sample in a study of T cell repertoires in cytomegalovirus infection. TCRdb used MiXCR to reprocess the reads, holding one entry per CDR3 protein. The sample consists of some 300,000 distinct CDR3 sequences, around 9.1% of them appearing once. Specimen: PBMCs. Receptors were obtained from a human donor in good health (CMV status not recorded). Some clones in this sample may be carry-over from other donors' samples.

This clonotype has ten or more counts. V is TRBV5-6 and J is TRBJ1-1; 7 positions agree with TRBD1. CDR3 length equals 13 residues. Germline lookup yields CDR1 SGHDT and CDR2 YYEEEE. J was trimmed by 7 bases and V by 7 bases; bases with no gene match: 10. The CDR3 is CASSSRGGNEAFF. In DNA form, the CDR3 reads TGTGCCAGCTCATCAAGAGGGGGCAATGAAGCTTTCTTT.

This clonotype was counted ten times or more. This chain links TRBV28 with TRBJ2-5; D is possibly TRBD1 or TRBD2 (5 bases each). This CDR3 is 16 amino acids long. Germline CDR1 reads MDHEN; CDR2 reads SYDVKM. V was clipped by 3 bases and J by 1 base, with 15 bases between them. The CDR3 sequence: CASSLRGGRSQETQYF. The CDR3, as DNA: TGTGCCAGCAGTTTGAGGGGTGGACGAAGCCAAGAGACCCAGTACTTC.

This clonotype was seen only a few times. This chain connects TRBV6-2 or TRBV6-3 to TRBJ2-5; 8 nucleotides agree with TRBD2. The J segment lost 1 base and the V segment lost 6 bases, leaving 7 bases of the junction unmatched. In germline, CDR1 is MNHEY, CDR2 SVGEGT. This CDR3 comprises 15 residues. CDR3 DNA: TGTGCCAGCAGCCCTCCGGGAGGGACCCAAGAGACCCAGTACTTC. This codes for CASSPPGGTQETQYF.

This clonotype has at least ten counts. This chain uses TRBV7-2 with TRBJ2-3; the D gene could be TRBD1 or TRBD2 (6 bases each). V was clipped by 4 bases and J by 1 base, with 18 bases between them. The CDR3 sequence is 17 residues long. CDR1 and CDR2 (germline): SGHTA, FQGNSA. The CDR3, as DNA: TGTGCCAGCAGCTCACGGAGAGGAGGGGGGCGCACAGATACGCAGTATTTT. Protein sequence: CASSSRRGGGRTDTQYF.

This clonotype was counted ten times or more. The chain carries TRBV7-9 and TRBJ1-1, with D possibly matching TRBD1 (5 bases). Germline CDR1 reads SEHNR; CDR2 reads FQNEAQ (reference sequence). V shed 1 base and J shed 10 bases, with 22 bases lying between them. The CDR3 has 16 residues. CDR3 bases: TGTGCCAGCAGCTTAGGGGCGGACATAATGGTATGGCGAGCTTTCTTT. It translates to CASSLGADIMVWRAFF.

This clonotype has more than one count but fewer than ten. The chain has TRBV3-1 and TRBJ1-2, with 7 bases matching TRBD1. This CDR3 spans 17 amino acids. With 1 base clipped from V and 4 bases from J, the junction kept 12 bases outside the gene matches. In germline, CDR1 is LGHDT, CDR2 YNNKEL (reference sequence). CDR3 loop: CASSQGRVGGLVYGYTF. The DNA of the CDR3 is TGTGCCAGCAGCCAAGGGAGGGTAGGGGGCCTGGTCTATGGCTACACCTTC. Based on the CDR3 plus reference TRBV3-1 and TRBJ1-2, the full variable domain is DTAVSQTPKYLVTQMGNDKSIKCEQNLGHDTMYWYKQDSKKFLKIMFSYNNKELIINETVPNRFSPKSPDKAHLNLHINSLELGDSAVYFCASSQGRVGGLVYGYTFGSGTRLTVV.

The chain joins TRBV20-1 to TRBJ2-1; 7 bases fit TRBD1. V lost 0 bases, J lost 6 bases, and 5 bases stayed unmatched. This CDR3 region has 14 residues. Germline assignment: CDR1 DFQATT and CDR2 SNEGSKA (reference sequence). CDR3 in DNA: TGCAGTGCTAGAGATTCGAGGGGGCCCAATGAGCAGTTCTTC. Translating it yields CSARDSRGPNEQFF.